This T cell receptor beta chain stems from a study of metastatic and nonmetastatic thyroid tumors. To note about this clone: This may be a read error: a much more frequent sequence differs by one nucleotide.

Prior to thyroid surgery, none of the patients had received any treatment. The germline V gene has CDR1 LNHDA and CDR2 SQIVND (reference sequence). This CDR3 has 14 amino acids. MiXCR was used by TCRdb to re-call the PCR reads. The repertoire holds 20,000 to 25,000 clones, with 24% as singletons. The chain recombines TRBV19 with TRBJ2-1; 8 bases fit TRBD2. The sequence was collected from a female donor with papillary thyroid cancer or a benign thyroid nodule (not recorded which). Some clones in this sample may be carry-over from other donors' samples. The material sequenced was tumor tissue. The CDR3 bases are TGTTCCAGTAGTAATCTAGCGGGTCACAGTGAGCAGTTCTTC. This encodes CSSSNLAGHSEQFF.